One sample yielded the 22 T cell receptor beta chains listed below, sequenced in a study of identical twins. TCRdb analysed the 5' RACE reads with MiXCR anew, one entry per CDR3 protein. The data show some 97,000 distinct CDR3 sequences, about 6.1% seen once. The material sequenced was memory T cells sorted from blood. Source of these receptors: a woman in her forties or fifties in good health.

This chain connects TRBV9 to TRBJ1-1, with D maybe TRBD1 (5 bases). Germline CDR1 reads SGDLS; CDR2 reads YYNGEE. V shed 0 bases and J shed 6 bases, with 15 bases lying between them. The CDR3 is 15 amino acids. The CDR3, as DNA: TGTGCCAGCAGCGTAGGGGGCAGGGAAAGCTCTGAAGCTTTCTTT. It codes for CASSVGGRESSEAFF. The full variable domain, rest sourced from reference TRBV9 and TRBJ1-1, is DSGVTQTPKHLITATGQRVTLRCSPRSGDLSVYWYQQSLDQGLQFLIQYYNGEERAKGNILERFSAQQFPDLHSELNLSSLELGDSALYFCASSVGGRESSEAFFGQGTRLTVV.

This clonotype was seen repeatedly, ten times or more. The V and J genes are TRBV7-9 and TRBJ2-3, with 8 bases that match TRBD1. The germline V gene has CDR1 SEHNR and CDR2 FQNEAQ (reference sequence). CDR3 size: 13 residues. Germline trimming cut 5 bases from V and 10 bases from J; bases unmatched to any gene: 8. The DNA for the CDR3 is TGTGCCAGCAGCCCAGTGGACAGGGTAGCGCAGTATTTT. Translating gives CASSPVDRVAQYF.

The table lists this clonotype with a few counts. The chain joins TRBV7-2 to TRBJ2-1, with 10 positions matching TRBD2. Germline CDR1 reads SGHTA; CDR2 reads FQGNSA. The V gene end was trimmed by 4 bases and the J gene end by 8 bases; junction bases not matched to a gene: 11. The CDR3 length is 16 residues. For the CDR3, the DNA is TGTGCCAGCAGCTCCCTCTCTAGCGGGAGTAGAGATGAGCAGTTCTTC. It codes for CASSSLSSGSRDEQFF. Supplemented by reference TRBV7-2 and TRBJ2-1, the full variable domain reads GAGVSQSPSNKVTEKGKDVELRCDPISGHTALYWYRQSLGQGLEFLIYFQGNSAPDKSGLPSDRFSAERTGGSVSTLTIQRTQQEDSAVYLCASSSLSSGSRDEQFFGPGTRLTVL.

This clonotype was picked up many times. This chain uses TRBV6-5 with TRBJ2-1; TRBD2 matches 7 bases. The CDR3 length is 15 residues. From germline, CDR1 is MNHEY and CDR2 SVGAGI. After removal of 7 bases from V and 2 bases from J, the junction contained 8 bases not matched to a gene. The CDR3 sequence: CASKRSGTTYNEQFF. CDR3 DNA: TGTGCCAGCAAAAGGAGCGGGACGACCTACAATGAGCAGTTCTTC.

At least ten counts were recorded for this clonotype. This chain joins TRBV6-4 and TRBJ1-5; possible D gene TRBD1, 5 bases. The V gene lost 4 bases and the J gene lost 3 bases, with 13 bases spanning the gap. Germline loops: CDR1 MRHNA, CDR2 SNTAGT. CDR3 length: 15 amino acids. CDR3: CASSAPGHFNQPQHF. In DNA, the CDR3 is TGTGCCAGCAGTGCCCCTGGACATTTCAATCAGCCCCAGCATTTT.

The chain uses TRBV9 and TRBJ2-7; D gene unclear. The CDR3 sequence is 14 residues long. The ends were cut back, 4 bases at V and 0 bases at J, with 11 bases in the middle. The germline CDR1 and CDR2 sequences are SGDLS and YYNGEE. The CDR3 protein is CASSPGPRSYEQYF. The CDR3 DNA reads TGTGCCAGCAGCCCCGGACCCCGCTCCTACGAGCAGTACTTC.

This clonotype was seen many times. The chain couples TRBV7-9 to TRBJ2-1, with 9 bases identical to TRBD2. CDR3 length: 13 residues. V gave up 8 bases and J gave up 6 bases; unmatched junction bases: 5. The germline CDR1 and CDR2 sequences are SEHNR and FQNEAQ (reference sequence). The CDR3: CASGLAGINEQFF. In nucleotides, the CDR3 is TGTGCCAGCGGCCTAGCGGGAATCAATGAGCAGTTCTTC.

This clonotype occurred many times. The V gene is TRBV24-1, the J gene TRBJ2-3; maybe TRBD2 (5 bases). This CDR3 has 12 residues. Germline V gene lookup returns CDR1 KGHDR and CDR2 SFDVKD. The V gene lost 5 bases and the J gene lost 9 bases, with 11 bases spanning the gap. The CDR3 nucleotides read TGTGCCACCAGTGCGGACTTAGAAACGCAGTATTTT. This gives the protein CATSADLETQYF.

The table lists this clonotype with many counts. V is TRBV30 and J is TRBJ2-5; D gene uncertain. Trimming stripped 1 base from V and 1 base from J, with 7 bases between. Per the germline V gene, CDR1 is GTSNPN and CDR2 is SVGIG (reference sequence). The CDR3 has 13 residues. This CDR3 reads CAWSGGSQETQYF. CDR3 DNA: TGTGCCTGGAGTGGAGGCTCCCAAGAGACCCAGTACTTC.

This clonotype was detected ten times or more. The V gene is TRBV11-2, the J gene TRBJ2-7; D is perhaps TRBD2 (5 bases). Germline CDR1 is SGHAT and CDR2 is FQNNGV. The V and J ends lost 3 bases and 6 bases respectively, with 12 bases between them. The CDR3 consists of 13 residues. CDR3 DNA: TGTGCCAGCAGCTTGGAGGTTGGAGGCGAGCAGTACTTC. Its protein is CASSLEVGGEQYF.

This clonotype was counted at least ten times. The chain has TRBV5-1 and TRBJ2-5; D could derive from TRBD1 or TRBD2 (5 bases each). Germline values: CDR1 SGHRS, CDR2 YFSETQ. Trimming cost V 3 bases and J 6 bases, with 15 bases left between them. The CDR3 spans 14 residues. The DNA for the CDR3 is TGCGCCAGCAGCTCCTCCGGGACGCTGAAGACCCAGTACTTC. Encoded protein: CASSSSGTLKTQYF.

The chain is built from TRBV28 and TRBJ1-2, with a tentative D call TRBD1 (6 bases). Germline CDR1 and CDR2: MDHEN and SYDVKM. The V end was cut by 2 bases, the J end by 4 bases, with 17 bases between. This CDR3 contains 16 residues. The chain's CDR3 is CASSLGSLQGAYGYTF. The CDR3 nucleotides are TGTGCCAGCAGTTTAGGGTCGTTACAGGGAGCCTATGGCTACACCTTC.

Ten or more counts support this clonotype. This rearrangement joins TRBV6-5 to TRBJ2-3; a weak D match, TRBD1 (5 bases). Trimming pared 0 bases from V and 5 bases from J, leaving 12 bases between. CDR1 is MNHEY and CDR2 is SVGAGI in the germline V gene. CDR3 length equals 15 residues. CDR3 nucleotides: TGTGCCAGCAGTTACTCACCGGACATACAAGATACGCAGTATTTT. This sequence encodes CASSYSPDIQDTQYF.

This clonotype has at least ten counts. The chain recombines TRBV20-1 with TRBJ2-3, with TRBD2 matching over 9 bases. This CDR3 is built from 17 residues. Germline trimming cut 5 bases from V and 5 bases from J; bases unmatched to any gene: 17. Germline V gene data show CDR1 as DFQATT and CDR2 as SNEGSKA (reference sequence). The CDR3 DNA follows: TGCAGTGCTGACCCCCTGGGGGTAGCGGGAGTGGTAGATACGCAGTATTTT. It codes for CSADPLGVAGVVDTQYF.

This clonotype was recorded at least ten times. The chain couples TRBV5-1 to TRBJ2-3, with 8 bases matching TRBD2. With V trimmed by 4 bases and J by 6 bases, 10 bases remained unmatched. CDR1 and CDR2 (germline): SGHRS, YFSETQ. This CDR3 comprises 15 residues. CDR3 nucleotides: TGCGCCAGCAGCGCGAGCGGGAGACAGGCGGATACGCAGTATTTT. It translates to CASSASGRQADTQYF.

The chain joins TRBV7-8 to TRBJ2-4; D may match TRBD1 or TRBD2 (5 bases each). This CDR3 comprises 15 residues. The germline V and J ends were trimmed by 5 bases and 3 bases, with 14 bases remaining between them. From germline, CDR1 is SGHVS and CDR2 FQNEAQ. CDR3 coding DNA: TGTGCCAGCAGCGCTGGGACGGCCCTCAAAAACATTCAGTACTTC. This translates into CASSAGTALKNIQYF.

This clonotype was detected many times. J is TRBJ2-3 and V is TRBV20-1, with 7 bases fitting TRBD2. V was pared by 7 bases and J by 2 bases, with 3 bases of the junction left unmatched. Germline assignment: CDR1 DFQATT and CDR2 SNEGSKA (reference sequence). The CDR3 length is 12 residues. The CDR3 reads CSGTRLTDTQYF. Written as DNA, the CDR3 is TGCAGTGGGACTAGACTCACAGATACGCAGTATTTT.

Ten or more counts support this clonotype. The rearrangement joins TRBV5-1 to TRBJ1-1; 7 bases map to TRBD1. V trimming: 4 bases; J trimming: 3 bases; junction bases outside the gene matches: 9. CDR1 and CDR2 from the germline V gene are SGHRS and YFSETQ. This CDR3 is 15 amino acids long. The CDR3: CASSPGGQAYTEAFF. As DNA, the CDR3 is TGCGCCAGCAGCCCGGGCGGACAGGCCTACACTGAAGCTTTCTTT.

The chain joins TRBV2 to TRBJ1-3, with a possible D match to TRBD1 (5 bases). The V end lost 3 bases, the J end lost 4 bases, and 7 bases lay between the germline ends. The CDR3 totals 13 residues. The germline CDR1 and CDR2 sequences are SNHLY and FYNNEI. Written as DNA, the CDR3 is TGTGCCAGCAGTGACAGGGCAGGAAACACCATATATTTT. Translation gives CASSDRAGNTIYF. Full variable domain (outside the CDR3, taken from reference TRBV2 and TRBJ1-3): EPEVTQTPSHQVTQMGQEVILRCVPISNHLYFYWYRQILGQKVEFLVSFYNNEISEKSEIFDDQFSVERPDGSNFTLKIRSTKLEDSAMYFCASSDRAGNTIYFGEGSWLTVV.

This clonotype was seen repeatedly, ten times or more. The chain joins TRBV14 to TRBJ2-3; TRBD2 matches at 7 bases. V lost 7 bases, J lost 2 bases, and 9 bases stayed unmatched. Germline V CDR1 and CDR2: SGHDN, FVKESK. This CDR3 spans 15 amino acids. The CDR3 DNA follows: TGTGCCAGCACACAGACTAGCCGGATCACAGATACGCAGTATTTT. This translates into CASTQTSRITDTQYF.

The gene calls are TRBV5-6 and TRBJ1-4, with D uncertain. Germline V lookup: CDR1 SGHDT, CDR2 YYEEEE. Trimming removed 4 bases at V and 5 bases at J, with 15 bases between. The CDR3 covers 15 residues. The CDR3 reads CASSIGGVMNEKLFF. The CDR3 bases are TGTGCCAGCAGCATTGGCGGGGTGATGAATGAAAAACTGTTTTTT.

At least ten counts were recorded for this clonotype. The genes are TRBV3-1 and TRBJ1-4; 7 bases line up with TRBD1. The germline gives CDR1 LGHDT, CDR2 YNNKEL (reference sequence). Germline trimming cut 1 base from V and 8 bases from J; bases unmatched to any gene: 4. The CDR3 is 14 residues long. CDR3 nucleotide sequence: TGTGCCAGCAGCCAAGGGGACAGCCGGGAAAAACTGTTTTTT. Translating gives CASSQGDSREKLFF. The whole variable domain, remainder taken from reference TRBV3-1 and TRBJ1-4, is DTAVSQTPKYLVTQMGNDKSIKCEQNLGHDTMYWYKQDSKKFLKIMFSYNNKELIINETVPNRFSPKSPDKAHLNLHINSLELGDSAVYFCASSQGDSREKLFFGSGTQLSVL.